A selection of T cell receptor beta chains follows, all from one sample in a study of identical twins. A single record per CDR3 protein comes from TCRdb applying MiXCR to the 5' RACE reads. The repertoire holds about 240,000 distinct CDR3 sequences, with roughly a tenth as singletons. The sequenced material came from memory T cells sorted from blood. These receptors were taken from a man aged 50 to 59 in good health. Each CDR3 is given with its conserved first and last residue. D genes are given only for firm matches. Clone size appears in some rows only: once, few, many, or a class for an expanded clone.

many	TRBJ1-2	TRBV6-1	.	TGTGCCAGCACCACGGGGCGGGTGGGAGCTAATGGCTACACCTTC	CASTTGRVGANGYTF
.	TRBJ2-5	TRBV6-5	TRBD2	TGTGCCAGCAGTTACTCTTTAGCGGGAGGCCCAGGGGTCCAGTACTTC	CASSYSLAGGPGVQYF
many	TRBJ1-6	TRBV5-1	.	TGCGCCAGCAGCGGCAGTGAGGATTCACCCCTCCACTTT	CASSGSEDSPLHF
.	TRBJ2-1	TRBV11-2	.	TGTGCCAGCAGCTCCAGACTTAATCCGGAACGACAGTTCTTC	CASSSRLNPERQFF
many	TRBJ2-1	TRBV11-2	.	TGTGCCAGCAGCTTATTAGTCGGGACGGCCGTCCTTAATGAGCAGTTCTTC	CASSLLVGTAVLNEQFF
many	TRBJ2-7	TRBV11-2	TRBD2	TGTGCCAGCAGCCACAGTAGCGGGGGGGCCTACGAGCAGTACTTC	CASSHSSGGAYEQYF
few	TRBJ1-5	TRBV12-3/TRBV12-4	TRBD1	TGTGCCAGCAGTTTTGGGCAGGGGGTGAATCAGCCCCAGCATTTT	CASSFGQGVNQPQHF
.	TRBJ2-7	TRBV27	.	TGTGCCAGCAGTTTATCCGGCAGGGTAGGCGAGCAGTACTTC	CASSLSGRVGEQYF
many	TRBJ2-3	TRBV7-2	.	TGTGCCAGCAGCTTAGGTCGGCTTCGGTCAGATACGCAGTATTTT	CASSLGRLRSDTQYF
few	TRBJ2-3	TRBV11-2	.	TGTGCCAGCAGCTTCGGGGTAGCAGGGGCAGATACGCAGTATTTT	CASSFGVAGADTQYF
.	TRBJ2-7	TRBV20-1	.	TGCAGTGCTTTTAGCTACGAGCAGTACTTC	CSAFSYEQYF
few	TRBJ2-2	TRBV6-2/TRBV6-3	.	TGTGCCAGCAGACACCCCCCCGGGGAGCTGTTTTTT	CASRHPPGELFF
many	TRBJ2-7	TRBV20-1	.	TGCAGTGCTAGAGACCCAGGGGGGAGAGGCTCCTACGAGCAGTACTTC	CSARDPGGRGSYEQYF
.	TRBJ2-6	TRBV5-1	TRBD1	TGCGCCAGCAGCTATTGGACAGGCCGTCGCTCTGGGGCCAACGTCCTGACTTTC	CASSYWTGRRSGANVLTF
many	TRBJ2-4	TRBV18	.	TGTGCCAGCTCACAGAGGCAGGCCAAAAACATTCAGTACTTC	CASSQRQAKNIQYF
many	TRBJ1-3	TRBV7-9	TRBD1	TGTGCCAGCAGCTTGGGACAGGGAGTGCACACCATATATTTT	CASSLGQGVHTIYF
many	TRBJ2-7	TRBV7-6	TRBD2	TGTGCCAGCAGCCCCGGGACTAGCGGGACCTACGAGCAGTACTTC	CASSPGTSGTYEQYF
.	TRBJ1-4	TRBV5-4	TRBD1	TGTGCCAGCAGCACCCAGACAGGGGAAACTAATGAAAAACTGTTTTTT	CASSTQTGETNEKLFF
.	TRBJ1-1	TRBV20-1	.	TGCAGTGCACCGACAGTACCGAACACTGAAGCTTTCTTT	CSAPTVPNTEAFF
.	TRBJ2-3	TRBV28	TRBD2	TGTGCCAGCATTCCGGGGGGGCACGATTTAACAGATACGCAGTATTTT	CASIPGGHDLTDTQYF
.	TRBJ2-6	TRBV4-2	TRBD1	TGTGCCAGCAGCCCGTCTAGGACAGGGGGCTTTGGGGCCAACGTCCTGACTTTC	CASSPSRTGGFGANVLTF
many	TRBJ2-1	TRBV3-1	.	TGTGCCAGCAGCCAAGATGAGGGGGGAAGGCAGTTCTTC	CASSQDEGGRQFF
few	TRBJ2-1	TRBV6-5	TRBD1	TGTGCCAGCAGTTTCCGGGGACAGGGATTCAATGAGCAGTTCTTC	CASSFRGQGFNEQFF
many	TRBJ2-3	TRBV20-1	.	TGCAGTGCTAGTGTCCAACCCACAGATACGCAGTATTTT	CSASVQPTDTQYF
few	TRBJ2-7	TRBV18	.	TGTGCCAGCTCAATCCGACAGAACTACGAGCAGTACTTC	CASSIRQNYEQYF
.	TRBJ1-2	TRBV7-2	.	TGTGCCAGCAGCTCTACTTGGTATGGCTACACCTTC	CASSSTWYGYTF
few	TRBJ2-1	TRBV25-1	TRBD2	TGTGCCAGCAGTGCCCTTCGACTAGCGGGGACTGATGGAGAGCAGTTCTTC	CASSALRLAGTDGEQFF
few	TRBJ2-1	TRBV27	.	TGTGCCAGCAGTTTATCGTCCCTCAGCTCCTACAATGAGCAGTTCTTC	CASSLSSLSSYNEQFF
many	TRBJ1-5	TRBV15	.	TGTGCCACCAGCAGAGATACAAGCAATCAGCCCCAGCATTTT	CATSRDTSNQPQHF
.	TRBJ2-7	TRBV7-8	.	TGTGCCAGCAGCTCAAGACAGGCCCTGGGGTCGGGGGAGCAGTACTTC	CASSSRQALGSGEQYF
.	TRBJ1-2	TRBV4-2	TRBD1	TGTGCCAGCAGCCAAGACGACAGGGCCCTACCTTATGGCTACACCTTC	CASSQDDRALPYGYTF
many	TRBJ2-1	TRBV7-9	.	TGTGCCAGCAGCTTACGCGGGCGGCACAATGAGCAGTTCTTC	CASSLRGRHNEQFF
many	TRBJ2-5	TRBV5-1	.	TGCGCCAGCAGCTTACAGCGAGGAGGGGAGACCCAGTACTTC	CASSLQRGGETQYF
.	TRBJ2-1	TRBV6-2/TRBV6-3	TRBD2	TGTGCCAGCAGACGTCCGGCTAGCGGGGCCTACAATGAGCAGTTCTTC	CASRRPASGAYNEQFF
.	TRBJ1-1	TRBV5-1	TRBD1	TGCGCCAGCAGCGACCGGGACAGCCTGAACACTGAAGCTTTCTTT	CASSDRDSLNTEAFF
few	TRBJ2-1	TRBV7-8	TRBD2	TGTGCCAGCAGCTTATCGGGACTAGCGGGAGTTCGTGAGCAGTTCTTC	CASSLSGLAGVREQFF
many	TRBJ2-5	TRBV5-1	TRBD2	TGCGCCAGCGCTTTCGGAGCGGGGGGCTCCTCACAAGAGACCCAGTACTTC	CASAFGAGGSSQETQYF
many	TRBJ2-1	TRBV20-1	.	TGCAGTGCCGAGTCTGGCAGTGGGAGTTTGAATGAGCAGTTCTTC	CSAESGSGSLNEQFF
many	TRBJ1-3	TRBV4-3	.	TGCGCCAGCAGCTCAGCCGGGACAAGCAACTCTGGAAACACCATATATTTT	CASSSAGTSNSGNTIYF
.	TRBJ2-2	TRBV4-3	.	TGCGCCAGCAGCCAAGAGACAGGTTCGAACACCGGGGAGCTGTTTTTT	CASSQETGSNTGELFF
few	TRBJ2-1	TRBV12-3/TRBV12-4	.	TGTGCCAGCAGTCGGCGTCAGGGAATTAACAATGAGCAGTTCTTC	CASSRRQGINNEQFF
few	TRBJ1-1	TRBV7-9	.	TGTGCCAGCAGCTTAGTCGTCGTGGCTGGACCTGAAGCTTTCTTT	CASSLVVVAGPEAFF
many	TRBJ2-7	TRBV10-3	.	TGTGCCATCAGTGAGTCTACCTACGAGCAGTACTTC	CAISESTYEQYF
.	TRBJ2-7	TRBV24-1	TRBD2	TGTGCCACCAGTGACCCCGGACTAGCGGGAGGCGGCGAGCAGTACTTC	CATSDPGLAGGGEQYF
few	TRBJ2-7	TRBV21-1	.	TGTGCCAGCAGCAAAAAGTCGTCAGGGGGCTACGAGCAGTACTTC	CASSKKSSGGYEQYF
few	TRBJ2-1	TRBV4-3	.	TGCGCCAGCAGCCAAGTACAGAGGCCTCCTGGGAATGAGCAGTTCTTC	CASSQVQRPPGNEQFF
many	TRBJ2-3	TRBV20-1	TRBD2	TGCAGCCCAGGCCTCGCGGGGGAGGACCCTTTCACAGATACGCAGTATTTT	CSPGLAGEDPFTDTQYF